Listed here are 15 T cell receptor beta chains from one sample, sequenced in a study of blood T cells in healthy people across ages. A second about 7 to 11 cycle PCR used barcoded and J-beta primers. MiXCR, applied by TCRdb to the 5' RACE reads, yields one record per CDR3 protein. The repertoire holds more than 1,000,000 distinct CDR3 sequences, with 20% to 25% as singletons. These data also formed part of another study, on T cells of mothers and their children.

Sequenced sample: blood. These receptors came from a girl aged 2 to 9 in good health.

The chain is built from TRBV20-1 and TRBJ2-5, with 14 bases aligning to TRBD2. The J call is uncertain, as TRBJ2-1 better fits the DNA end. Germline CDR1 and CDR2: DFQATT and SNEGSKA (reference sequence). The CDR3 is 14 residues long. CDR3 residues: CSAGTSGRSDEQFF. CDR3 nucleotide sequence: TGCAGTGCTGGGACTAGCGGGAGATCAGATGAGCAGTTCTTC.

V is TRBV7-2 and J is TRBJ2-3, with D uncertain. V was pared by 1 base and J by 2 bases, with 10 bases between. The CDR3 has 15 residues. Per the germline V gene, CDR1 is SGHTA and CDR2 is FQGNSA. The CDR3 sequence is CASSLVSVPTDTQYF. Written as DNA, the CDR3 is TGTGCCAGCAGCTTAGTGTCGGTACCCACAGATACGCAGTATTTT. Drawing the rest from reference TRBV7-2 and TRBJ2-3, the complete variable domain is GAGVSQSPSNKVTEKGKDVELRCDPISGHTALYWYRQSLGQGLEFLIYFQGNSAPDKSGLPSDRFSAERTGGSVSTLTIQRTQQEDSAVYLCASSLVSVPTDTQYFGPGTRLTVL.

The gene calls are TRBV3-1 and TRBJ2-3; D gene ambiguous. Trimming removed 4 bases at V and 7 bases at J, with 12 bases between. CDR3 length equals 13 residues. CDR1 LGHDT and CDR2 YNNKEL come from the germline V gene (reference sequence). The CDR3 spells CASSPKPEYTQYF. CDR3 nucleotides: TGTGCCAGCAGCCCAAAACCAGAGTATACGCAGTATTTT.

In its sample, this clonotype was seen a few times. This chain joins TRBV12-3 or TRBV12-4 and TRBJ2-3; D is uncertain. The CDR3 contains 14 residues. Deletions cut 6 bases from V and 2 bases from J, with 12 bases between. The CDR3 nucleotides are TGTGCCAGCAGCCGACCGAAACCCACAGATACGCAGTATTTT. This codes for CASSRPKPTDTQYF.

This clonotype has only a few counts. The V call is TRBV10-1, the J call TRBJ2-2; D is ambiguous. The CDR3 totals 14 residues. Trimming cost V 3 bases and J 7 bases, with 12 bases left between them. The germline V gene encodes CDR1 WNHNN and CDR2 SYGVQD (reference sequence). CDR3 DNA: TGCGCCAGCAGTGACATCCCCCACGGCGGGGAGCTGTTTTTT. Amino acids: CASSDIPHGGELFF.

This clonotype was seen a few times. The chain uses TRBV5-1 and TRBJ2-5; unclear D gene. Germline V gene data show CDR1 as SGHRS and CDR2 as YFSETQ. Trimming shortened V by 0 bases and J by 3 bases, and 6 bases separated the two germline ends. The CDR3 covers 13 residues. The CDR3 reads CASSLENEETQYF. DNA of the CDR3: TGCGCCAGCAGCTTGGAGAACGAAGAGACCCAGTACTTC.

This clonotype was seen a few times. CDR3 sequence: CASSPAPRFTGTYQETQYF. In DNA, the CDR3 is TGTGCCAGCAGTCCTGCCCCCAGGTTTACGGGAACGTACCAAGAGACCCAGTACTTC. The chain employs TRBV6-1 and TRBJ2-5, with a tentative D call TRBD2 (5 bases). Trimming shortened V by 5 bases and J by 0 bases, and 25 bases separated the two germline ends. The CDR3 runs to 19 residues. In germline, CDR1 is MNHNS, CDR2 SASEGT.

The genes are TRBV7-2 and TRBJ2-4; D not certain. The V gene's germline CDR1 is SGHTA and CDR2 FQGNSA. CDR3 length equals 14 residues. V gave up 1 base and J gave up 7 bases, with 11 bases separating them. In DNA, the CDR3 is TGTGCCAGCAGCTTAGGTCTGCCAGCTAACATTCAGTACTTC. Residues: CASSLGLPANIQYF.

This clonotype showed up just a few times. The chain is built from TRBV7-2 and TRBJ1-2; D is ambiguous. Germline CDR1 is SGHTA and CDR2 is FQGNSA. The V gene lost 5 bases and the J gene lost 4 bases, with 11 bases spanning the gap. The CDR3 has 13 residues. The DNA of the CDR3 is TGTGCCAGCAGCCCCCCCCAGCTCTATGGCTACACCTTC. Protein sequence: CASSPPQLYGYTF.

As regards this clonotype: A junction boundary mismatches the germline segment, possibly from a read error. V usage is TRBV5-1 and J usage is TRBJ2-3; 12 bases are shared with TRBD1. The CDR3 sequence is 17 residues long. Per germline, CDR1 SGHRS and CDR2 YFSETQ. CDR3 residues: CASSPGGQGAGLDTQCF. DNA of the CDR3: TGCGCCAGCAGCCCAGGGGGACAGGGGGCCGGTTTGGATACGCAGTGTTTT.

The rearrangement uses TRBV2 and TRBJ1-4, with D possibly being TRBD1 (5 bases). The germline gives CDR1 SNHLY, CDR2 FYNNEI. The CDR3 spans 14 residues. V lost 3 bases to trimming and J lost 8 bases, with 13 bases between them. The CDR3 nucleotides read TGTGCCAGCAGTGACCAGGGTTTGGGGGAAAAACTGTTTTTT. Its protein product is CASSDQGLGEKLFF.

This clonotype was observed a few times. The chain is built from TRBV7-9 and TRBJ2-3, with D possibly matching TRBD1 (5 bases). Germline-derived CDR1 and CDR2 are SEHNR and FQNEAQ (reference sequence). Trimming pared 5 bases from V and 6 bases from J, leaving 12 bases between. There are 13 residues in the CDR3. Here the CDR3 reads CASSPRTIDTQYF. CDR3 coding DNA: TGTGCCAGCAGCCCACGGACAATCGATACGCAGTATTTT.

V gene TRBV14 combines with J gene TRBJ1-2; D is uncertain. V lost 1 base and J lost 7, with 10 bases in between. In germline, CDR1 is SGHDN, CDR2 FVKESK. This CDR3 is built from 13 residues. CDR3 coding DNA: TGTGCCAGCAGCCAAGTTTGGAGTTTTGGCTACACCTTC. Encoded protein: CASSQVWSFGYTF.

This clonotype has more than one count but fewer than ten. The chain couples TRBV28 to TRBJ2-7, with 7 nucleotides matching TRBD1. This CDR3 contains 15 residues. Germline V gives CDR1 MDHEN, CDR2 SYDVKM. V lost 4 bases to trimming and J lost 2 bases; unmatched junction nucleotides: 8. CDR3 residues: CASSWQGGLAYEQYF. The CDR3 nucleotides are TGTGCCAGCAGTTGGCAAGGGGGCTTGGCCTACGAGCAGTACTTC. Full variable domain (remainder filled in from reference TRBV28 and TRBJ2-7): DVKVTQSSRYLVKRTGEKVFLECVQDMDHENMFWYRQDPGLGLRLIYFSYDVKMKEKGDIPEGYSVSREKKERFSLILESASTNQTSMYLCASSWQGGLAYEQYFGPGTRLTVT.

The chain combines TRBV9 with TRBJ2-5; 10 bases match TRBD2. Germline V CDR1 and CDR2: SGDLS, YYNGEE. The CDR3 sequence is 15 residues long. J gave up 5 bases and V 5 bases, and 9 bases lay outside the gene matches. The CDR3 here is CASRPTSGEEETQYF. Here the CDR3 DNA reads TGTGCCAGCAGACCCACTAGCGGGGAGGAGGAGACCCAGTACTTC.